The entry below gives a single T cell receptor (beta chain) sequence along with its context. The sample comes from a study of blood T cell repertoires in COVID-19. In the study overall: COVID-19 samples, acute and convalescent, were from the United States, Italy and Spain. Nucleic acid was either cDNA or gDNA, and it came from T cells, B-cell-depleted T cells, or PBMCs.

Germline CDR1 is SGHDT and CDR2 is YYEEEE. The CDR3 has 16 amino acids. V lost 0 bases and J lost 0, with 11 bases in between. In the authors' methods: Reference gene primer amplification gave nucleated cell count estimates. Measured with immunoSEQ multiplex PCR; TCRdb has only the in-frame clones, and not every one. That table is the source of V, J and clone size, and D and trimming were worked out from the DNA. The sample comprises hundreds of thousands of clones, about 88% of which are singletons, and roughly 1.3% rests with the top ten. This chain uses TRBV5-6 with TRBJ2-3; tentative D call: TRBD2 (5 bases). Input material: peripheral blood. This clonotype was obtained from an older man with acute or convalescent COVID-19. The CDR3 region has the DNA TGTGCCAGCAGCTTGGGGCGGGCTCATAGCACAGATACGCAGTATTTT. Its protein is CASSLGRAHSTDTQYF.